The T cell receptor (beta chain) described here comes from a study of T cell repertoires in cytomegalovirus infection. Study-level findings and limits: CMV-specific HLA-C-restricted TCR beta clonotypes dominated the ex vivo response.

TCRdb itself ran the reads through MiXCR, one entry per CDR3 protein. The sample carries around 300,000 distinct CDR3 sequences, approximately 25% recorded once. This clonotype has more than one count but fewer than ten. Its matching antigen is unknown. V shed 4 bases, J shed 9 bases, and the junction held 7 bases outside the gene matches. CDR3 length: 15 amino acids. From germline, CDR1 is ENHRY and CDR2 SYGVKD. The chain carries TRBV10-3 and TRBJ2-1; 12 bases map to TRBD2. Here the sequenced sample was cultured PBMCs, taken from culture after CMV antigen stimulation. This TCR derives from a human donor in good health (CMV status not recorded). Some clones in this sample may be carry-over from other donors' samples. The CDR3 DNA sequence: TGTGCCATCAGTGTGGAGACTAGCGGGAGTCGTGAGCAGTTCTTC. This codes for CAISVETSGSREQFF.